The 15 T cell receptor beta chains below were found in one sample sequenced in a study of blood T cell repertoires in COVID-19. The repertoire was sequenced with immunoSEQ multiplex PCR; TCRdb's copy has only in-frame clones and lacks some. The table lists about 430,000 clones, around nine tenths of them singletons. The sample taken for sequencing was PBMCs or T cells enriched from blood (not recorded which). These receptors were obtained from a woman younger than 30 who had been exposed to COVID-19.

The genes are TRBV10-3 and TRBJ2-3; TRBD2 matches 12 bases. Germline V gives CDR1 ENHRY, CDR2 SYGVKD. The CDR3 covers 17 residues. V was pared by 6 bases and J by 0 bases, with 7 bases of the junction left unmatched. The DNA for the CDR3 is TGTGCCATCAGGCGACTAGCGGGGGCCTCTAGCACAGATACGCAGTATTTT. Translation: CAIRRLAGASSTDTQYF.

The rearrangement joins TRBV9 to TRBJ1-6; D gene unclear. Trimming took 3 bases from V and 8 from J, leaving 21 bases between them. CDR1 SGDLS and CDR2 YYNGEE come from the germline V gene. The CDR3 spans 17 residues. CDR3: CASSAQPSPLSDSPLHF. For the CDR3, the DNA is TGTGCCAGCAGCGCCCAACCGAGTCCGCTATCGGATTCACCCCTCCACTTT. Variable domain in full (rest from reference TRBV9 and TRBJ1-6): DSGVTQTPKHLITATGQRVTLRCSPRSGDLSVYWYQQSLDQGLQFLIQYYNGEERAKGNILERFSAQQFPDLHSELNLSSLELGDSALYFCASSAQPSPLSDSPLHFGNGTRLTVT.

The chain has TRBV18 and TRBJ1-4; weak D call: TRBD1 (5 bases). V lost 6 bases and J 5 bases, leaving 13 bases between the germline ends. Germline V CDR1 and CDR2: KGHSH, LQKENI. The CDR3 spans 14 residues. CDR3 bases: TGTGCCAGCTCGTCCGGGACTCGAAATGAAAAACTGTTTTTT. Encoded protein: CASSSGTRNEKLFF.

The chain recombines TRBV6-5 with TRBJ1-4; D is perhaps TRBD1 (5 bases). CDR1 is MNHEY, CDR2 SVGAGI, per germline. The V gene lost 2 bases and the J gene lost 7 bases, with 17 bases spanning the gap. The CDR3 has 16 residues. The CDR3 region is CASSYGSSGFGEKLFF. In nucleotides, the CDR3 is TGTGCCAGCAGTTACGGGTCTTCAGGGTTCGGTGAAAAACTGTTTTTT.

The rearrangement links TRBV5-1 to TRBJ1-6; TRBD1 is a possible D gene (6 bases). The CDR3 contains 15 residues. V was trimmed by 1 base and J by 7 bases, leaving 12 bases between them. Germline CDR1 reads SGHRS; CDR2 reads YFSETQ. CDR3 coding DNA: TGCGCCAGCAGCTTGTCCGGGACACCAAATTCACCCCTCCACTTT. Encoded protein: CASSLSGTPNSPLHF. The full variable domain, its missing parts supplied by reference TRBV5-1 and TRBJ1-6, is KAGVTQTPRYLIKTRGQQVTLSCSPISGHRSVSWYQQTPGQGLQFLFEYFSETQRNKGNFPGRFSGRQFSNSRSEMNVSTLELGDSALYLCASSLSGTPNSPLHFGNGTRLTVT.

V usage is TRBV3-1 (or the pseudogene TRBV3-2) and J usage is TRBJ1-5; D ambiguous. Germline assignment: CDR1 LGHDT and CDR2 YNNKEL (reference sequence). V dropped 4 bases and J dropped 0 bases, with 10 bases sitting between them. This CDR3 is built from 15 residues. CDR3 coding DNA: TGTGCCAGCAGCCTCCAGGCGAATAGCAATCAGCCCCAGCATTTT. Translated, it gives CASSLQANSNQPQHF.

This rearrangement joins TRBV27 to TRBJ2-6, with 10 bases that match TRBD2. CDR1 MNHEY and CDR2 SMNVEV come from the germline V gene (reference sequence). The CDR3 covers 17 residues. Trimming took 2 bases from V and 3 from J; bases not matched to a gene: 4. CDR3 in DNA: TGTGCCAGCAGTTTAGGCCCTAGCGGGAGTGGGGCCAACGTCCTGACTTTC. It translates to CASSLGPSGSGANVLTF.

The rearrangement joins TRBV27 to TRBJ2-7; TRBD2 matches at 7 bases. Germline V lookup: CDR1 MNHEY, CDR2 SMNVEV (reference sequence). This CDR3 spans 14 amino acids. The trim removed 4 bases at V and 4 bases at J, leaving 7 bases unmatched. The CDR3 spells CASSYVGGPYEQYF. The DNA for the CDR3 is TGTGCCAGCAGTTACGTGGGAGGGCCTTACGAGCAGTACTTC.

This sequence joins TRBV2 and TRBJ1-4, with D tentatively TRBD1 (6 bases). The length of the CDR3 is 15 residues. V lost 7 bases and J 4 bases, leaving 16 bases between the germline ends. From germline, CDR1 is SNHLY and CDR2 FYNNEI. The CDR3 spells CASTKGAGVNEKLFF. The DNA of the CDR3 is TGTGCCAGCACGAAAGGGGCAGGGGTTAATGAAAAACTGTTTTTT. Supplemented by reference TRBV2 and TRBJ1-4, the full variable domain reads EPEVTQTPSHQVTQMGQEVILRCVPISNHLYFYWYRQILGQKVEFLVSFYNNEISEKSEIFDDQFSVERPDGSNFTLKIRSTKLEDSAMYFCASTKGAGVNEKLFFGSGTQLSVL.

The CDR3 sequence is CSVLLAGGDQPQHF. The CDR3 region has the DNA TGCAGCGTCCTGCTGGCAGGGGGAGATCAGCCCCAGCATTTT. This chain connects TRBV29-1 to TRBJ1-5; 7 nucleotides align to TRBD1. The CDR3 runs 14 residues. J lost 5 bases, V lost 6 bases, and 10 bases had no gene match. Germline assignment: CDR1 SQVTM and CDR2 ANQGSEA. Looking up the rest from reference TRBV29-1 and TRBJ1-5 gives the full variable domain: SAVISQKPSRDICQRGTSLTIQCQVDSQVTMMFWYRQQPGQSLTLIATANQGSEATYESGFVIDKFPISRPNLTFSTLTVSNMSPEDSSIYLCSVLLAGGDQPQHFGDGTRLSIL.

The chain joins TRBV12-3 or TRBV12-4 to TRBJ2-1; possibly TRBD1 for D (5 bases). This CDR3 is built from 12 residues. V was cut by 1 base and J by 15 bases, with 13 bases left in between. The CDR3 spells CASSLVGRGVFF. CDR3 nucleotide sequence: TGTGCCAGCAGTTTAGTGGGGCGTGGTGTGTTCTTC.

The chain combines TRBV6-6 with TRBJ2-4, with 16 nucleotides matching TRBD2. Germline CDR1 is MNHNY and CDR2 is SVGAGI (reference sequence). V lost 5 bases and J lost 9; bases outside the gene matches: 16. The CDR3 consists of 19 residues. In DNA form, the CDR3 reads TGTGCCAGCAGTCGAACGGGACTAGCGGGAGGGCCGCGTCATGGCATTCAGTACTTC. Its translation: CASSRTGLAGGPRHGIQYF.

This sequence joins TRBV3-1 (or the pseudogene TRBV3-2) and TRBJ1-2, with 12 bases aligning to TRBD1. The CDR3 loop spans 16 amino acids. Germline V gene lookup returns CDR1 LGHDT and CDR2 YNNKEL (reference sequence). V shed 4 bases and J 3 bases; nucleotides not matched to a gene: 6. In DNA, the CDR3 is TGTGCCAGCAGCCGGACCGGGACAGGGGGCGACTATGGCTACACCTTC. Translating gives CASSRTGTGGDYGYTF.

In regard to this clone: The same CDR3 arises from other DNA sequences in this sample as well. The V gene is TRBV5-4, the J gene TRBJ1-3; D perhaps matches TRBD1 (5 bases). This CDR3 comprises 14 residues. V was clipped by 4 bases and J by 4 bases, with 12 bases between them. Germline CDR1 reads SGHNT; CDR2 reads YYREEE (reference sequence). Here the CDR3 DNA reads TGTGCCAGCAGCCGAGACAGCTCCGGAAACACCATATATTTT. Its translation is CASSRDSSGNTIYF.

The chain uses TRBV28 and TRBJ2-1; a weak D match, TRBD2 (7 bases). Germline CDR1 MDHEN, CDR2 SYDVKM. Trimming shortened V by 5 bases and J by 4 bases, and 27 bases separated the two germline ends. The CDR3 has 19 amino acids. CDR3 in DNA: TGTGCCAGCAGTCCGTCCGGGTCGGGGGGCGCGCGGGGATACAATGAGCAGTTCTTC. This translates into CASSPSGSGGARGYNEQFF.